This T cell receptor beta chain was sequenced during a study of spatial heterogeneity in lung cancer. TCRdb reprocessed the 5' RACE reads with MiXCR, giving one entry per CDR3 protein. This sample yields around 87,000 distinct CDR3 sequences, of which about an eighth are seen a single time; more than 40% belongs to the top ten. The CDR3 has 16 residues. Trimming removed 7 bases from V and 1 base from J; junction bases left unmatched: 11. In germline, CDR1 is DFQATT, CDR2 SNEGSKA (reference sequence). This sample's time point: sample taken at primary tumor resection. The gene calls are TRBV20-1 and TRBJ2-2; 8 bases map to TRBD1. Sequencing used PBMCs, obtained at surgery. The clonotype comes from a male donor with early-stage non-small cell lung cancer. CDR3 protein: CSVRQPGTGNTGELFF. As DNA, the CDR3 is TGCAGTGTAAGACAGCCGGGGACAGGGAACACCGGGGAGCTGTTTTTT.